This passage covers 5 T cell receptor beta chains from one sample sequenced in a study of beta chain features in type 1 diabetes. Of the isolated RNA, all was reverse transcribed, and so the sequenced material was expressed TCRB transcripts. Clones were read by immunoSEQ multiplex PCR, and TCRdb kept only the in-frame ones, dropping some. The sample holds hundreds of thousands of clones, roughly 31% seen once. The sequenced sample consisted of naive CD4+ T cells from blood. The receptors come from a young man in good health.

V is TRBV29-1 and J is TRBJ1-2; D perhaps matches TRBD1 (5 bases). In germline, CDR1 is SQVTM, CDR2 ANQGSEA. Trimming shortened V by 6 bases and J by 0 bases, and 8 bases separated the two germline ends. The CDR3 extends over 12 amino acids. CDR3 protein: CSVGGTNYGYTF. The DNA for the CDR3 is TGCAGCGTCGGGGGGACTAACTATGGCTACACCTTC.

This clone has more than one count but fewer than ten. This chain joins TRBV30 and TRBJ2-1, with TRBD2 identical over 9 bases. The CDR3 has 19 residues. Germline V CDR1 and CDR2: GTSNPN, SVGIG (reference sequence). J was trimmed by 3 bases and V by 3 bases; bases with no gene match: 18. The CDR3 is CAWRRSYRAGGILYNEQFF. CDR3 sequence (DNA): TGTGCCTGGAGACGATCCTACAGGGCGGGAGGGATCCTCTACAATGAGCAGTTCTTC.

This clone was detected a few times. The V and J genes are TRBV7-3 and TRBJ1-1; 7 bases fit TRBD1. CDR1 SGHTA and CDR2 FQGTGA come from the germline V gene. V lost 5 bases, J lost 5 bases, and 8 bases stayed unmatched. The CDR3 has 14 amino acids. The DNA for the CDR3 is TGTGCCAGCAGCCCAGACAGGGTCGGAACTGAAGCTTTCTTT. It encodes CASSPDRVGTEAFF.

This clone was detected a few times. In DNA, the CDR3 is TGTGCCAGCAGCCGGTCTGTGGCGGGAGGCTCGACAGATACGCAGTATTTT. It codes for CASSRSVAGGSTDTQYF. The chain employs TRBV7-2 and TRBJ2-3; TRBD2 matches at 8 bases. This CDR3 region has 17 residues. Germline V gene sequence: CDR1 SGHTA, CDR2 FQGNSA. The V segment lost 5 bases and the J segment 3 bases; nucleotides outside the gene matches: 13.

V usage is TRBV7-2 and J usage is TRBJ1-1; a possible D gene is TRBD1 (5 bases). Trimming removed 0 bases at V and 7 bases at J, with 9 bases between. The CDR3 consists of 13 residues. The germline CDR1 and CDR2 sequences are SGHTA and FQGNSA. CDR3 bases: TGTGCCAGCAGCTTAGCGCGGGGGAATGAAGCTTTCTTT. Its protein is CASSLARGNEAFF.